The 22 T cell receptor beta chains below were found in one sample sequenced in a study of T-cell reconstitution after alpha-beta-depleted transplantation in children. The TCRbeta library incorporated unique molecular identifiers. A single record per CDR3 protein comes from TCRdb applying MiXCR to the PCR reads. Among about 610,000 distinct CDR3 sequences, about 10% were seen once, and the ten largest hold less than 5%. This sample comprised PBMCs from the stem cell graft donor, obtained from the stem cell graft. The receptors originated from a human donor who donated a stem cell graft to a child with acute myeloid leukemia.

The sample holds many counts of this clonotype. Here the CDR3 DNA reads TGTGCCAGCAGTTACCAGGTAGCGGGAGCGACGGACTACAAGTATACGCAGTATTTT. Amino acid sequence: CASSYQVAGATDYKYTQYF. The rearrangement uses TRBV6-2 or TRBV6-3 and TRBJ2-3; TRBD2 agrees at 9 bases. CDR1 MNHEY and CDR2 SVGEGT come from the germline V gene. This CDR3 has 19 residues. Trimming at V came to 2 bases and at J to 7 bases, leaving 19 bases not matched to a gene.

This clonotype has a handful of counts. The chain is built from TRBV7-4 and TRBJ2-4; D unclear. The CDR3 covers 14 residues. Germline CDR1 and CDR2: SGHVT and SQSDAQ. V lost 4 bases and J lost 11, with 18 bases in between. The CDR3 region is CASSSEAPVTLQYF. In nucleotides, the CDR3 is TGTGCCAGCAGCTCAGAGGCCCCAGTTACGCTTCAGTACTTC.

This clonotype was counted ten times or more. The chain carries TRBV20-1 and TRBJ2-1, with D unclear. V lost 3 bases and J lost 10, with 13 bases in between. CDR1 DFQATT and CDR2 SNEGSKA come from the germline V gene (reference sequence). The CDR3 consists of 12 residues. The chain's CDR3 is CSASPTSREQFF. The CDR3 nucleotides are TGCAGTGCTAGTCCGACTTCCCGGGAGCAGTTCTTC.

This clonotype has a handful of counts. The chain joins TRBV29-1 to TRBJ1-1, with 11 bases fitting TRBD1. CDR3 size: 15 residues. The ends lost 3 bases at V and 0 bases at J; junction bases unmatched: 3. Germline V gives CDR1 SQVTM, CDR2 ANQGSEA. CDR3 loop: CSVEGTGGLNTEAFF. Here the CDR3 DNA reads TGCAGCGTTGAGGGGACAGGGGGACTGAACACTGAAGCTTTCTTT.

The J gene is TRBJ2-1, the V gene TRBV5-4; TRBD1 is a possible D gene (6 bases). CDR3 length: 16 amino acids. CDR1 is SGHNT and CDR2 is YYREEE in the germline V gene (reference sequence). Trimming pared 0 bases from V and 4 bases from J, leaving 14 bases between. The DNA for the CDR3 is TGTGCCAGCAGCTTGGCCAGTGGGGGCAATTACAATGAGCAGTTCTTC. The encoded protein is CASSLASGGNYNEQFF.

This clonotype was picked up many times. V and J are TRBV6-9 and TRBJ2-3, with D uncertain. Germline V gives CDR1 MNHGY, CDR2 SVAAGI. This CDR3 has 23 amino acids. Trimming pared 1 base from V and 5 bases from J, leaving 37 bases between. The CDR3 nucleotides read TGTGCCAGCAGTTATTACGCCGTAATCACCTTATACTGGGGTCCGTGGCTGGTAGATACGCAGTATTTT. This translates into CASSYYAVITLYWGPWLVDTQYF.

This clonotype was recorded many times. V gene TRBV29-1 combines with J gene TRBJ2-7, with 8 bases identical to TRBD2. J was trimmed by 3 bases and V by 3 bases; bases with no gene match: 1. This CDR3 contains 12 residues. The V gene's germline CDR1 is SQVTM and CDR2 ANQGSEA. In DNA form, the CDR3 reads TGCAGCGTTGATGCGGGAGGCTACGAGCAGTACTTC. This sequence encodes CSVDAGGYEQYF.

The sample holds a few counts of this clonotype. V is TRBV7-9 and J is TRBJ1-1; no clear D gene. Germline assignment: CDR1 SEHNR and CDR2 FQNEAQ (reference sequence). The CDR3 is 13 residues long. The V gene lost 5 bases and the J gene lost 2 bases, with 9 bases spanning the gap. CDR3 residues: CASSPTSNTEAFF. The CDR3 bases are TGTGCCAGCAGCCCTACGTCAAACACTGAAGCTTTCTTT.

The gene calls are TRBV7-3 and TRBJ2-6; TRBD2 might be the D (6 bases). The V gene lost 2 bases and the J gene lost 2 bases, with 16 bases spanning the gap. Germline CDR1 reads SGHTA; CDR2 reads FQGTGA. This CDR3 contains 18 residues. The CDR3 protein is CASSLSGSGWAGANVLTF. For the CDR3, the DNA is TGTGCCAGCAGCTTATCGGGGAGCGGGTGGGCTGGGGCCAACGTCCTGACTTTC.

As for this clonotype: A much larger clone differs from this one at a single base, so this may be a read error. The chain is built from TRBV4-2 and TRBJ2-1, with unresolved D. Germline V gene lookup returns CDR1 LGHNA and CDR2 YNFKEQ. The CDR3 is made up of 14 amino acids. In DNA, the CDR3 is TGTGCCAGCAGCCAAGGGTGGGCCTACAATGGGCAGTTCTTC. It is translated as CASSQGWAYNGQFF.

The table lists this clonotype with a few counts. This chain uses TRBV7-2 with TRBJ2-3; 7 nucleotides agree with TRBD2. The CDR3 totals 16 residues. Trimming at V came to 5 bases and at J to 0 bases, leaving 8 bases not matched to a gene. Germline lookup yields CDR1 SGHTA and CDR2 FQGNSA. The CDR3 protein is CASSRSPSGSTDTQYF. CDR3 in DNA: TGTGCCAGCAGCCGTTCCCCTAGCGGTAGCACAGATACGCAGTATTTT.

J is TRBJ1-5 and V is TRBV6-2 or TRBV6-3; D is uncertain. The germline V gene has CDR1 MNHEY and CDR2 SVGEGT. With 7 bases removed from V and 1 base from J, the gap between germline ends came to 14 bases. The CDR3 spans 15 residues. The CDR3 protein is CASKGTRRSNQPQHF. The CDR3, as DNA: TGTGCCAGCAAAGGTACGAGGCGAAGCAATCAGCCCCAGCATTTT.

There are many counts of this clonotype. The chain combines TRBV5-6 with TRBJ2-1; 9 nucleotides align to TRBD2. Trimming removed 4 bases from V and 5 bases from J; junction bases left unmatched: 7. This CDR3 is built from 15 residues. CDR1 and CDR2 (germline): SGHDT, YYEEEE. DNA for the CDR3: TGTGCCAGCAGCATACGACTAGCGGCCAACAATGAGCAGTTCTTC. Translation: CASSIRLAANNEQFF.

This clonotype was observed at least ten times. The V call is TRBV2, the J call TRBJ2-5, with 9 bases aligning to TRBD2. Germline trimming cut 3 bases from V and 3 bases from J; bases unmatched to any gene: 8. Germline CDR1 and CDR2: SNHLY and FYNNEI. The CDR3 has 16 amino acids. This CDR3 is CASSERVSGSKETQYF. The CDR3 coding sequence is TGTGCCAGCAGTGAGCGGGTTAGCGGGAGCAAAGAGACCCAGTACTTC.

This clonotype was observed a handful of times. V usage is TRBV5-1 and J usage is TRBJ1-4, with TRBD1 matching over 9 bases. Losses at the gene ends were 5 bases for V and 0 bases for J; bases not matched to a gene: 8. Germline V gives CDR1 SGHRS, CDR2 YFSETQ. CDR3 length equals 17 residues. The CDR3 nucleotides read TGCGCCAGCAGACTAACAGGGGGCGACGCAACTAATGAAAAACTGTTTTTT. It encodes CASRLTGGDATNEKLFF.

The CDR3 sequence: CASSFPGQNYNEQFF. DNA for the CDR3: TGTGCCAGCAGTTTTCCGGGACAGAATTACAATGAGCAGTTCTTC. The rearrangement joins TRBV2 to TRBJ2-1, with TRBD1 matching 7 bases. This CDR3 has 15 residues. Germline-derived CDR1 and CDR2 are SNHLY and FYNNEI. With 5 bases clipped from V and 4 bases from J, the junction kept 8 bases outside the gene matches.

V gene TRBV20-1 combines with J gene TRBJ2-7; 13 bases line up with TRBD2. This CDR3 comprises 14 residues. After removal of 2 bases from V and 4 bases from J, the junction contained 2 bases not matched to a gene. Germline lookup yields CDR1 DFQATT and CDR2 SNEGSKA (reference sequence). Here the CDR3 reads CSARRLAGGYEQYF. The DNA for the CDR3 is TGCAGTGCTAGAAGACTAGCGGGAGGTTACGAGCAGTACTTC.

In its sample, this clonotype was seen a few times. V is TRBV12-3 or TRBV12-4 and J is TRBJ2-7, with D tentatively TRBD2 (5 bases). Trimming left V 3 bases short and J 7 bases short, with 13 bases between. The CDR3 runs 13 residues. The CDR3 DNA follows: TGTGCCAGCAGTTTGGCCTCCACGGGGGAGCAGTACTTC. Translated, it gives CASSLASTGEQYF.

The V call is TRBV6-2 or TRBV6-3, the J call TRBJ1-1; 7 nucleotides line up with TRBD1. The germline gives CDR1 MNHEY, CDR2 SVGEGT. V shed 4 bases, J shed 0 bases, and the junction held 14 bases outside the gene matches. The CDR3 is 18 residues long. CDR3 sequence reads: CASSWSVDLDRVNTEAFF. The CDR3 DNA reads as TGTGCCAGCAGTTGGAGTGTGGACCTTGACAGGGTGAACACTGAAGCTTTCTTT.

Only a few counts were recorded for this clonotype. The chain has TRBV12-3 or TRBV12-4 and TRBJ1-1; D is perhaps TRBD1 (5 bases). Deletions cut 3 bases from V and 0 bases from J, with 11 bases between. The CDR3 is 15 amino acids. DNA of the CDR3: TGTGCCAGCAGTTTTGGGGCAGGGCTGAACACTGAAGCTTTCTTT. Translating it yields CASSFGAGLNTEAFF.

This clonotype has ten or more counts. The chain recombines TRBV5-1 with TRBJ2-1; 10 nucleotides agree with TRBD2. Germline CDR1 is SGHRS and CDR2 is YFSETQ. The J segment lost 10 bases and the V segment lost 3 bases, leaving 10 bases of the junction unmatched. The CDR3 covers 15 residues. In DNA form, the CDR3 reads TGCGCCAGCAGCTCGAACAGCGGGAGGGCTGGAGAGCAGTTCTTC. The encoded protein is CASSSNSGRAGEQFF.

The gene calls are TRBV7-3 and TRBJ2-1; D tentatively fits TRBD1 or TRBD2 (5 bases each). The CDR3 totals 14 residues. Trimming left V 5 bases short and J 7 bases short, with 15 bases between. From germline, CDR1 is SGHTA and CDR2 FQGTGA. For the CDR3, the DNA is TGTGCCAGCAGCCTAGGGACGGCTTGTAATGAGCAGTTCTTC. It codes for CASSLGTACNEQFF.